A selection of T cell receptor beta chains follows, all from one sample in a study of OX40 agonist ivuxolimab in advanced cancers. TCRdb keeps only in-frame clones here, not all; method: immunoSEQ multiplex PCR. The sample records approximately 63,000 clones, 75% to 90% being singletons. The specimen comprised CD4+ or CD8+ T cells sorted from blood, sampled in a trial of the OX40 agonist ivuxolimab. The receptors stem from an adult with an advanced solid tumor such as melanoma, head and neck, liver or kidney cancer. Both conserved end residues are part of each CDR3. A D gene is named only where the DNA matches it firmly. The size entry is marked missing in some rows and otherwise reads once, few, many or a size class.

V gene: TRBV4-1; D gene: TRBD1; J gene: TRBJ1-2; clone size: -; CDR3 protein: CASSQDSPWTGGVSSGYTF; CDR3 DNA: TGCGCCAGCAGCCAAGATTCGCCCTGGACAGGGGGCGTAAGTAGTGGCTACACCTTC
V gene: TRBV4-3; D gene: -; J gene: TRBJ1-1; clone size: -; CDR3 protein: CASSQGSRGWMNTEAFF; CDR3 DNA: TGCGCCAGCAGCCAAGGCTCGAGAGGGTGGATGAACACTGAAGCTTTCTTT
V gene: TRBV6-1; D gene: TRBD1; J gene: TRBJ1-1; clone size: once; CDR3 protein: CASSGDRGWTEAFF; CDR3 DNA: TGTGCCAGCAGTGGCGACAGGGGATGGACTGAAGCTTTCTTT
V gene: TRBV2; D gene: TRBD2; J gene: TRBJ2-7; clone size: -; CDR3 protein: CASTGREYEQYF; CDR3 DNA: TGTGCCAGCACCGGGCGGGAGTACGAGCAGTACTTC
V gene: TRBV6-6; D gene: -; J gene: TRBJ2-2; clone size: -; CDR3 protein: CASSYWAENTGELFF; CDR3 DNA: TGTGCCAGCAGTTACTGGGCCGAGAACACCGGGGAGCTGTTTTTT
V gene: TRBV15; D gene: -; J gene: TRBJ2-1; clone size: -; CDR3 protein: CATSRERGSYNEQFF; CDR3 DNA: TGTGCCACCAGCAGAGAGCGAGGATCCTACAATGAGCAGTTCTTC
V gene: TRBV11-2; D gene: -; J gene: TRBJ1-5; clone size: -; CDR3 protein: CASSLAGFGNQPQHF; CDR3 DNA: TGTGCCAGCAGCTTAGCAGGGTTCGGCAATCAGCCCCAGCATTTT
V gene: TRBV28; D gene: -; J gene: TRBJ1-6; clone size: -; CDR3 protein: CASGMDSPLHF; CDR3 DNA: TGTGCCAGCGGGATGGATTCACCCCTCCACTTT
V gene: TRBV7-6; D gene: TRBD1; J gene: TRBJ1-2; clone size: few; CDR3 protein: CASSPTGGSNYGYTF; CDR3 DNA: TGTGCCAGCAGCCCGACAGGGGGAAGTAACTATGGCTACACCTTC
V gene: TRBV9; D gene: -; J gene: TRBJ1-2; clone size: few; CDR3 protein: CASSVGDTGGAGYTF; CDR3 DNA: TGTGCCAGCAGCGTAGGGGACACGGGAGGAGCAGGCTACACCTTC
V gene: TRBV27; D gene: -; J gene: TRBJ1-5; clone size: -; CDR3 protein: CASSLGASNQPQHF; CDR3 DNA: TGTGCCAGCAGTTTAGGGGCAAGCAATCAGCCCCAGCATTTT
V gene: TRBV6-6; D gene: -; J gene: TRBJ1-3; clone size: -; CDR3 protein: CASSYRGPGEGTIYF; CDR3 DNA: TGTGCCAGCAGTTACAGGGGCCCTGGAGAAGGCACCATATATTTT
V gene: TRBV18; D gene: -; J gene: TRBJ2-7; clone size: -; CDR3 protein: CASSQGKGAYEQYF; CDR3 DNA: TGTGCCAGCTCCCAAGGCAAGGGGGCCTACGAGCAGTACTTC
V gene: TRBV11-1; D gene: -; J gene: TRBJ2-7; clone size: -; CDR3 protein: CASSLGHPAEQYF; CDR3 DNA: TGTGCCAGCAGCTTGGGACACCCCGCCGAGCAGTACTTC
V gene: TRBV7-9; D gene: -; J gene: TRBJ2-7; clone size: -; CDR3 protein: CASSRSQVDRIANYYEQYF; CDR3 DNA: TGTGCCAGCAGCCGATCACAGGTTGATCGTATAGCCAACTACTACGAGCAGTACTTC
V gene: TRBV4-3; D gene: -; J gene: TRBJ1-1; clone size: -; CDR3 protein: CASSQALQWDTEAFF; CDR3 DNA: TGCGCCAGCAGCCAAGCACTCCAGTGGGACACTGAAGCTTTCTTT
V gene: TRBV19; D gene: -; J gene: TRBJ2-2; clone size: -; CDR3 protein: CASRVTVNTGELFF; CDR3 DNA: TGTGCCAGTCGTGTGACAGTGAACACCGGGGAGCTGTTTTTT
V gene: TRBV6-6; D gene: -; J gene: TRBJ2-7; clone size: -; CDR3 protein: CATLLRAGNYEQYF; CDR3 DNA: TGTGCCACGCTTCTCCGGGCCGGCAACTACGAGCAGTACTTC